This TCR beta chain was profiled in a study of cytomegalovirus exposure and HLA in healthy donors. Whole-study context: Per a later analysis, the roughly 700 first-cohort and 120 validation repertoires shared one platform.

Measured with immunoSEQ multiplex PCR; TCRdb has only the in-frame clones, and not every one. The sample comprises 56,000 or so clones, around 90% of which are singletons, and 1.1% rests with the top ten. General study results and limits: In vitro work confirmed that a few CMV-associated chains recognize CMV antigens.

Comments on this clone: Antigen specificity is unknown.

V was pared by 2 bases and J by 3 bases, with 3 bases of the junction left unmatched. Per the germline V gene, CDR1 is MNHEY and CDR2 is SVGAGI. The CDR3 runs to 16 residues. The receptor was derived from a man younger than 30 in good health and CMV-seronegative. The sequenced material came from PBMCs. The V and J genes are TRBV6-5 and TRBJ2-7; TRBD2 aligns across 14 bases. DNA for the CDR3: TGTGCCAGCAGTTACCGGACTAGCGGGAGGCTCTACGAGCAGTACTTC. Translated: CASSYRTSGRLYEQYF.